Presented here are 29 T cell receptor beta chains from one specimen sequenced in a study of regulatory T cells in long-lasting Graves disease (dated by TCRdb to about 2021). The time point label for this specimen denotes: newly diagnosed GD, antithyroid drugs for less than 3 months. For both TCR sequencing and RNA sequencing, RNA was extracted from PBMCs in TRIzol. Preparation of the library involved multiplex PCR. Instrument used: Illumina HiSeq 4000. CDR3 regions were amplified by Arm-PCR with iRepertoire HTBI primers to construct TCR beta libraries. TCRdb redid the processing of the public reads, applying fastp at Q25 and MiXCR, and retained in-frame beta chains. Merged by CDR3 protein, the rows form single entries marked with the most common genes and DNA. This sample holds 400,000 to 650,000 distinct CDR3 sequences; about 16% were observed only once. Together, the top ten hold just under 25% of the sample.

The same data also contributed to another study, on T cells in Graves' hyperthyroidism and ophthalmopathy.

Sequenced material: peripheral blood mononuclear cells (PBMCs), taken at new diagnosis, from a patient treated with antithyroid drugs. All receptors derive from a woman aged 35-60 years with Graves disease. Donor details come from another sample of the same person, matched by shared clones.

This chain joins TRBV29-1 and TRBJ2-1, with 8 bases identical to TRBD1. This CDR3 is built from 16 residues. After removal of 4 bases from V and 0 bases from J, the junction contained 8 bases not matched to a gene. The germline gives CDR1 SQVTM, CDR2 ANQGSEA. The chain's CDR3 is CSVVGTGTISYNEQFF. The CDR3 bases are TGCAGCGTTGTAGGGACAGGTACGATCTCCTACAATGAGCAGTTCTTC.

The V call is TRBV10-3, the J call TRBJ2-1; TRBD1 aligns across 7 bases. The J call may be mistaken, given a closer DNA end match to TRBJ2-5. Germline V gene data show CDR1 as ENHRY and CDR2 as SYGVKD. CDR3 length: 15 residues. Written as DNA, the CDR3 is TGTGCCATCAGTGTTTCACAGGGGTCAGGAGAGACCCAGTACTTC. Protein: CAISVSQGSGETQYF.

V is TRBV12-3 or TRBV12-4 and J is TRBJ2-3, with 14 positions matching TRBD2. J was trimmed by 4 bases and V by 6 bases; bases with no gene match: 12. This CDR3 is 18 amino acids long. The DNA of the CDR3 is TGTGCCAGCAGGCCTTACCGACGGACTAGCGGGGGGTCAGATACGCAGTATTTT. Encoded protein: CASRPYRRTSGGSDTQYF.

A few counts support this clonotype. The rearrangement joins TRBV9 to TRBJ2-3, with TRBD2 identical over 8 bases. Germline CDR1 and CDR2: SGDLS and YYNGEE. Unmatched junction bases numbered 8, after V lost 4 bases and J lost 1 base. This CDR3 is 16 amino acids long. This CDR3 reads CASSPPALAGTDTQYF. The CDR3, as DNA: TGTGCCAGCAGCCCCCCTGCACTAGCGGGCACAGATACGCAGTATTTT.

This clonotype was recorded many times. The chain joins TRBV28 to TRBJ2-7; 7 bases are shared with TRBD2. Per germline, CDR1 MDHEN and CDR2 SYDVKM. J was trimmed by 5 bases and V by 7 bases; bases with no gene match: 14. CDR3 length: 15 residues. CDR3 residues: CASTLRGARGDEQYF. CDR3 coding DNA: TGTGCCAGCACCCTTCGCGGGGCCCGGGGGGACGAGCAGTACTTC. The variable domain in full, completed from reference TRBV28 and TRBJ2-7, reads DVKVTQSSRYLVKRTGEKVFLECVQDMDHENMFWYRQDPGLGLRLIYFSYDVKMKEKGDIPEGYSVSREKKERFSLILESASTNQTSMYLCASTLRGARGDEQYFGPGTRLTVT.

This clonotype was seen only a few times. This chain uses TRBV6-2 or TRBV6-3 with TRBJ2-5, with D unresolved. CDR1 and CDR2 from the germline V gene are MNHEY and SVGEGT. The CDR3 contains 13 residues. V shed 5 bases and J shed 4 bases, with 11 bases lying between them. CDR3 bases: TGTGCCAGCAGTGAATGGGCAGGAGAGACCCAGTACTTC. Translation gives CASSEWAGETQYF.

This clonotype was recorded a few times. This chain joins TRBV4-2 and TRBJ1-1, with no clear D. CDR1 is LGHNA and CDR2 is YNFKEQ in the germline V gene. V shed 0 bases and J shed 1 base, with 12 bases lying between them. The CDR3 extends over 16 amino acids. The CDR3 region is CASSQDTTSSNTEAFF. The CDR3 DNA reads as TGTGCCAGCAGCCAAGATACAACCAGCTCGAACACTGAAGCTTTCTTT.

This clonotype was seen at least ten times. The V and J genes are TRBV2 and TRBJ1-5; the D is unclear. Germline V CDR1 and CDR2: SNHLY, FYNNEI. The CDR3 loop spans 13 amino acids. V was trimmed by 7 bases and J by 1 base, leaving 8 bases between them. The CDR3 is CASTPLSNQPQHF. The CDR3 DNA is TGTGCCAGCACCCCCCTGAGCAATCAGCCCCAGCATTTT.

This sequence joins TRBV7-9 and TRBJ2-3; weak D call: TRBD2 (6 bases). V was cut by 5 bases and J by 0 bases, with 12 bases left in between. The CDR3 loop spans 15 amino acids. Germline V lookup: CDR1 SEHNR, CDR2 FQNEAQ (reference sequence). In nucleotides, the CDR3 is TGTGCCAGCAGCCTTCGGACTACTAGCACAGATACGCAGTATTTT. This translates into CASSLRTTSTDTQYF.

The chain recombines TRBV19 with TRBJ1-2; tentative D call: TRBD1 (5 bases). This CDR3 has 13 amino acids. In germline, CDR1 is LNHDA, CDR2 SQIVND (reference sequence). Trimming removed 3 bases from V and 5 bases from J, with 10 bases in between. The DNA of the CDR3 is TGTGCCAGTAGTATGGGGCGGGGGTATGGCTACACCTTC. Its protein product is CASSMGRGYGYTF.

Ten or more counts support this clonotype. The rearrangement joins TRBV7-9 to TRBJ1-5; D is perhaps TRBD1 (6 bases). V lost 6 bases, J lost 4 bases, and 10 bases lay in between. The CDR3 runs to 13 residues. The germline CDR1 and CDR2 sequences are SEHNR and FQNEAQ (reference sequence). DNA of the CDR3: TGTGCCAGCAGTAGGACAGCGAATCAGCCCCAGCATTTT. Amino acid sequence: CASSRTANQPQHF.

This clonotype came up many times. This rearrangement joins TRBV3-1 to TRBJ2-3; a possible D gene is TRBD2 (5 bases). CDR1 LGHDT and CDR2 YNNKEL come from the germline V gene (reference sequence). This CDR3 is 16 amino acids long. With 0 bases removed from V and 2 bases from J, the gap between germline ends came to 12 bases. Written as DNA, the CDR3 is TGTGCCAGCAGCCAAGAACAGCGGCCGATCACAGATACGCAGTATTTT. Translated, it gives CASSQEQRPITDTQYF.

There are many counts of this clonotype. This rearrangement joins TRBV7-8 to TRBJ1-2; tentatively, D is TRBD1 (5 bases). The CDR3 has 16 amino acids. V was trimmed by 2 bases and J by 4 bases, leaving 17 bases between them. Looked up from germline, CDR1 is SGHVS and CDR2 is FQNEAQ. The CDR3 coding sequence is TGTGCCAGCAGCTTATCGTCGGGGGTTAGGAGCTATGGCTACACCTTC. It encodes CASSLSSGVRSYGYTF.

There are many counts of this clonotype. The chain has TRBV7-6 and TRBJ2-5, with TRBD2 as a possible D gene (5 bases). Germline CDR1 and CDR2: SGHVS and FNYEAQ. Trimming shortened V by 3 bases and J by 5 bases, and 16 bases separated the two germline ends. This CDR3 has 15 amino acids. The CDR3 protein is CASSFELADRETQYF. The CDR3 nucleotides are TGTGCCAGCAGCTTTGAGCTAGCCGACCGGGAGACCCAGTACTTC.

This clonotype was counted ten times or more. This chain connects TRBV28 to TRBJ2-1; D is possibly TRBD1 (6 bases). The CDR3 totals 13 residues. Per germline, CDR1 MDHEN and CDR2 SYDVKM. V was shortened by 5 bases and J by 9 bases, with 14 bases between the two germline ends. In nucleotides, the CDR3 is TGTGCCAGCAGTAAATTGGCAGGGGTTGAGCAGTTCTTC. It encodes CASSKLAGVEQFF.

The chain uses TRBV30 and TRBJ1-6; possibly TRBD1 for D (6 bases). This CDR3 has 14 amino acids. From germline, CDR1 is GTSNPN and CDR2 SVGIG (reference sequence). Trimming stripped 0 bases from V and 6 bases from J, with 9 bases between. The CDR3 protein is CAWSVGGPNSPLHF. CDR3 sequence (DNA): TGTGCCTGGAGTGTTGGGGGGCCTAATTCACCCCTCCACTTT.

About this clonotype itself: A read error may explain this, as a much larger clone is one base away. This chain links TRBV4-1 with TRBJ1-3; TRBD1 matches at 7 bases. Germline V gives CDR1 MGHRA, CDR2 YSYEKL. The CDR3 spans 16 residues. CDR3 bases: TGCGCCAGCGGCCATGCGCGGACAGGCGGGAGAAACACCATATATTTT. It codes for CASGHARTGGRNTIYF.

This clonotype was seen at least ten times. The chain carries TRBV5-5 and TRBJ2-5; TRBD2 matches 12 bases. From germline, CDR1 is SGHKS and CDR2 YYEKEE (reference sequence). The CDR3 is 18 residues long. V lost 0 bases to trimming and J lost 5 bases; unmatched junction nucleotides: 11. The CDR3: CASSLDPWTSGVGETQYF. In DNA, the CDR3 is TGTGCCAGCAGCTTGGACCCTTGGACTAGCGGGGTTGGCGAGACCCAGTACTTC.

This clonotype occurred a few times. The V gene is TRBV28, the J gene TRBJ1-2; D gene ambiguous. This CDR3 region has 12 residues. Germline loops: CDR1 MDHEN, CDR2 SYDVKM. V lost 6 bases, J lost 4 bases, and 9 bases lay in between. This CDR3 is CASREGGYGYTF. CDR3 bases: TGTGCCAGCAGGGAGGGTGGCTATGGCTACACCTTC.

This clonotype was observed at least ten times. The chain joins TRBV6-2 or TRBV6-3 to TRBJ2-7; 12 bases agree with TRBD2. Germline lookup yields CDR1 MNHEY and CDR2 SVGEGT. The length of the CDR3 is 14 residues. V lost 6 bases and J lost 0; bases outside the gene matches: 0. In DNA form, the CDR3 reads TGTGCCAGCAGGGGACTAGCGGGCTCCTACGAGCAGTACTTC. Translation gives CASRGLAGSYEQYF.

This clonotype was found many times. The chain combines TRBV6-1 with TRBJ2-6; D gene ambiguous. This CDR3 comprises 15 residues. With 5 bases removed from V and 0 bases from J, the gap between germline ends came to 8 bases. Per germline, CDR1 MNHNS and CDR2 SASEGT. The DNA of the CDR3 is TGTGCCAGCAGTCAGGACGGCTCTGGGGCCAACGTCCTGACTTTC. Translated: CASSQDGSGANVLTF.

This clonotype has at least ten counts. This chain links TRBV12-3 or TRBV12-4 with TRBJ2-7, with 12 positions matching TRBD2. V was clipped by 6 bases and J by 6 bases; unmatched bases: 6. The CDR3 contains 14 residues. The CDR3 nucleotides are TGTGCCAGCAGGACTAGCGGGGGCCGTCCCGAGCAGTACTTC. Amino acid sequence: CASRTSGGRPEQYF.

V gene TRBV5-4 combines with J gene TRBJ1-4; D perhaps matches TRBD1 (5 bases). From germline, CDR1 is SGHNT and CDR2 YYREEE (reference sequence). V was pared by 0 bases and J by 5 bases, with 11 bases between. The CDR3 covers 15 residues. The CDR3: CASSLEGTANEKLFF. CDR3 sequence (DNA): TGTGCCAGCAGCTTGGAAGGGACGGCCAATGAAAAACTGTTTTTT.

A few counts support this clonotype. CDR3 in DNA: TGTGCCAGCAGCCGACAGGGTGACACCGGGGAGCTGTTTTTT. It is translated as CASSRQGDTGELFF. V and J are TRBV7-2 and TRBJ2-2; 7 bases are shared with TRBD1. With V trimmed by 5 bases and J by 3 bases, 3 bases remained unmatched. The CDR3 extends over 14 amino acids. Germline V gene data show CDR1 as SGHTA and CDR2 as FQGNSA. Using reference TRBV7-2 and TRBJ2-2 for the parts outside the CDR3, the full variable domain is GAGVSQSPSNKVTEKGKDVELRCDPISGHTALYWYRQSLGQGLEFLIYFQGNSAPDKSGLPSDRFSAERTGGSVSTLTIQRTQQEDSAVYLCASSRQGDTGELFFGEGSRLTVL.

The J gene is TRBJ2-3, the V gene TRBV30; 9 bases map to TRBD1. Germline CDR1 reads GTSNPN; CDR2 reads SVGIG (reference sequence). The CDR3 has 15 residues. With 4 bases clipped from V and 2 bases from J, the junction kept 7 bases outside the gene matches. Written as DNA, the CDR3 is TGTGCCTGGACTATCACAGGGGGCCCCACAGATACGCAGTATTTT. As protein: CAWTITGGPTDTQYF.

Comment on this clonotype: Because it lacks the conserved phenylalanine or tryptophan at the end, this CDR3 is likely a read error. This chain links TRBV11-2 with TRBJ1-1, with 8 positions matching TRBD1. The CDR3 loop spans 13 amino acids. Looked up from germline, CDR1 is SGHAT and CDR2 is FQNNGV. Trimming at V came to 5 bases and at J to 6 bases, leaving 5 bases not matched to a gene. CDR3 in DNA: TGTGCCAGCAGCGCGGACAGGGCGGCTGAAGCTTTCTCT. The encoded protein is CASSADRAAEAFS.

At least ten counts were recorded for this clonotype. V and J are TRBV19 and TRBJ2-3; D unclear. Germline-derived CDR1 and CDR2 are LNHDA and SQIVND (reference sequence). This CDR3 region has 15 residues. V lost 4 bases and J 1 base, leaving 12 bases between the germline ends. CDR3 nucleotides: TGTGCCAGTAGTACCCTTCGTGCGCGCACAGATACGCAGTATTTT. It encodes CASSTLRARTDTQYF.

This clonotype has a count of ten or more. For the CDR3, the DNA is TGTGCCAGCAGGCCCCGCGGGGGGGAGCTTCAGCCCCAGCATTTT. Its protein product is CASRPRGGELQPQHF. This chain connects TRBV2 to TRBJ1-5, with a weak D call TRBD1 (5 bases). CDR1 SNHLY and CDR2 FYNNEI come from the germline V gene. Trimming shortened V by 6 bases and J by 6 bases, and 18 bases separated the two germline ends. The CDR3 sequence is 15 residues long.

This clonotype appeared many times. The rearrangement uses TRBV12-3 or TRBV12-4 and TRBJ1-2; D might be TRBD1 (5 bases). The CDR3 loop spans 15 amino acids. Trimming took off 1 base at V and 0 bases at J, with 9 bases between the two ends. The CDR3 reads CASSLETAANYGYTF. Here the CDR3 DNA reads TGTGCCAGCAGTTTAGAGACAGCCGCTAACTATGGCTACACCTTC.